This T cell receptor (beta chain) was identified in a study of spatial heterogeneity in lung cancer. Across the whole study: Alpha-chain sequences were detected in numbers that were consistently lower than beta-chain sequences. The study's findings and limits: Within tumors, counts of expanded alpha and beta TCRs tracked tumor mutation counts.

Germline V lookup: CDR1 SNHLY, CDR2 FYNNEI. This CDR3 comprises 13 residues. V was shortened by 11 bases and J by 1 base, with 11 bases between the two germline ends. There are many counts of this clonotype. Its antigen remains unidentified. Time point in this sample: sample taken at primary tumor resection. Samples were obtained from around 73 donors, all untreated early-stage non-small cell lung cancer patients. A distinct unique molecular identifier was carried by each TCR cDNA molecule. In TCRdb, the 5' RACE reads were re-called with MiXCR into one record per CDR3 protein. The table has about 10,000 distinct CDR3 sequences, 8% seen once.

The material sequenced was lung tumor tissue, taken at surgery. The clonotype comes from a male donor with early-stage non-small cell lung cancer. The chain links TRBV2 to TRBJ2-2; tentative D call: TRBD1 (6 bases). Here the CDR3 DNA reads TGTGCCGGACAGCCGGGGAACACCGGGGAGCTGTTTTTT. This sequence encodes CAGQPGNTGELFF.